These 4 T cell receptor beta chains came from one sample sequenced in a study of blood T cell repertoires in COVID-19 (TCRdb year 2020). Library preparation was by the immunoSEQ multiplex PCR assay. TCRdb mirrors the immuneACCESS table, restricted to in-frame sequences. Some clones are absent from its copies; in checked studies, under half trace to an unresolved V gene, and the reason for the others is unknown. The sample table holds more than 85,000 clones, of which 72% were seen once. Of the sample, 6% to 8% is held by the ten largest clones. Sequencing was carried out using peripheral blood. The origin of the receptors is a woman aged 55-69 years with acute or convalescent COVID-19.

V usage is TRBV30 and J usage is TRBJ1-2, with D perhaps TRBD1 (5 bases). Trimming removed 7 bases at V and 6 bases at J, with 18 bases between. CDR1 is GTSNPN and CDR2 is SVGIG in the germline V gene (reference sequence). The CDR3 is 13 residues long. The CDR3 protein is CALHLGMDNGYTF. The DNA of the CDR3 is TGTGCCTTACACCTCGGCATGGACAATGGCTACACCTTC.

This clone showed up just a few times. The gene calls are TRBV29-1 and TRBJ1-1, with a weak D call TRBD1 (6 bases). CDR1 is SQVTM, CDR2 ANQGSEA, per germline. V lost 7 bases and J lost 2, with 11 bases in between. This CDR3 is 12 amino acids long. CDR3 loop: CSARQANTEAFF. CDR3 nucleotides: TGCAGCGCCCGACAGGCAAACACTGAAGCTTTCTTT.

The gene calls are TRBV2 and TRBJ2-5, with 8 bases identical to TRBD2. The CDR3 sequence is 15 residues long. From germline, CDR1 is SNHLY and CDR2 FYNNEI. The ends lost 4 bases at V and 2 bases at J; junction bases unmatched: 6. The CDR3 DNA sequence: TGTGCCAGCAGTGTCTTAGCGGGGTTACAAGAGACCCAGTACTTC. Protein: CASSVLAGLQETQYF.

This clone was detected a few times. The V and J genes are TRBV3-1 (or the pseudogene TRBV3-2) and TRBJ1-1; perhaps TRBD1 as D (6 bases). The CDR3 extends over 14 amino acids. Germline CDR1 is LGHDT and CDR2 is YNNKEL (reference sequence). The V end was cut by 3 bases, the J end by 7 bases, with 15 bases between. CDR3 DNA sequence: TGTGCCAGCAGCCACGAAGGGACACCAGTTGAAGCTTTCTTT. Translated: CASSHEGTPVEAFF.